The 16 T cell receptor beta chains presented below share a single source sample, sequenced in a study of blood T cell repertoires in COVID-19. The protocol was immunoSEQ multiplex PCR, while the TCRdb copy is restricted to in-frame clones and leaves out a portion. The profile shows 150,000 to 200,000 clones, 89% of them singletons. Source material: PBMCs or T cells enriched from blood (not recorded which). The receptors stem from a woman in her late teens or twenties who had recovered from COVID-19.

J is TRBJ1-1 and V is TRBV30; TRBD1 agrees at 8 bases. The CDR3 length is 14 residues. Germline trimming cut 2 bases from V and 1 base from J; bases unmatched to any gene: 3. Looked up from germline, CDR1 is GTSNPN and CDR2 is SVGIG (reference sequence). CDR3 in amino acids: CAWSLGTGNTEAFF. CDR3 coding DNA: TGTGCCTGGAGTCTCGGGACAGGGAACACTGAAGCTTTCTTT.

The chain couples TRBV27 to TRBJ1-2; D unclear. The CDR3 has 13 residues. The germline V gene encodes CDR1 MNHEY and CDR2 SMNVEV (reference sequence). V lost 5 bases and J lost 8, with 15 bases in between. CDR3 in DNA: TGTGCCAGCAGTCCGGTGTGGAAGAGGGGCTACACCTTC. Translated: CASSPVWKRGYTF.

This chain links TRBV28 with TRBJ1-2, with D perhaps TRBD1 (5 bases). Germline loops: CDR1 MDHEN, CDR2 SYDVKM. Trimming stripped 1 base from V and 2 bases from J, with 14 bases between. The CDR3 is 16 residues long. CDR3 loop: CASSLSTPGGNYGYTF. The CDR3, as DNA: TGTGCCAGCAGTTTATCCACCCCTGGGGGGAACTATGGCTACACCTTC.

This chain connects TRBV3-1 (or the pseudogene TRBV3-2) to TRBJ2-1; tentatively, D is TRBD1 (6 bases). CDR1 and CDR2 (germline): LGHDT, YNNKEL (reference sequence). The CDR3 totals 16 residues. V dropped 5 bases and J dropped 0 bases, with 14 bases sitting between them. The CDR3 coding sequence is TGTGCCAGCAGCTACGACAGGCTGAGCTCCTACAATGAGCAGTTCTTC. This codes for CASSYDRLSSYNEQFF.

J is TRBJ2-7 and V is TRBV29-1, with TRBD2 matching 8 bases. The CDR3 runs 13 residues. V lost 6 bases, J lost 4 bases, and 8 bases stayed unmatched. CDR1 is SQVTM, CDR2 ANQGSEA, per germline. The CDR3 region is CSVRAGDGYEQYF. CDR3 sequence (DNA): TGCAGCGTGAGAGCGGGAGATGGATACGAGCAGTACTTC.

This chain joins TRBV19 and TRBJ2-1; the match to TRBD2 covers 13 bases. The germline CDR1 and CDR2 sequences are LNHDA and SQIVND (reference sequence). This CDR3 has 16 amino acids. Trimming removed 5 bases from V and 3 bases from J; junction bases left unmatched: 4. The CDR3 sequence is CASSELAGGFYNEQFF. The CDR3, as DNA: TGTGCCAGTAGTGAACTAGCGGGAGGGTTCTACAATGAGCAGTTCTTC.

The chain's CDR3 is CASRHGTSDSNQPQHF. The CDR3, as DNA: TGTGCAAGTCGACACGGGACTTCGGACAGCAATCAGCCCCAGCATTTT. The chain joins TRBV12-2 to TRBJ1-5. TRBV12-2 is a documented pseudogene. The CDR3 is 16 amino acids.

CDR3 nucleotides: TGTGCCAGCAGCCGCTTAGAGTGGGCTTCTCGGGGCTACACCTTC. It encodes CASSRLEWASRGYTF. The chain has TRBV28 and TRBJ1-2; D gene uncertain. CDR3 length equals 15 residues. Looked up from germline, CDR1 is MDHEN and CDR2 is SYDVKM. V lost 6 bases and J lost 8, with 22 bases in between.

CDR3 in DNA: TGCGCCAGCAGCCAAGAGACCGGGATACTTCTCCCCTCCTACGAGCAGTACTTC. It is translated as CASSQETGILLPSYEQYF. J is TRBJ2-7 and V is TRBV4-1; a weak D match, TRBD2 (5 bases). The ends were cut back, 0 bases at V and 0 bases at J, with 18 bases in the middle. Germline lookup yields CDR1 MGHRA and CDR2 YSYEKL. The CDR3 loop spans 18 amino acids.

J is TRBJ2-7 and V is TRBV6-2 or TRBV6-3, with 8 nucleotides matching TRBD1. This CDR3 has 14 amino acids. J was trimmed by 3 bases and V by 4 bases; bases with no gene match: 5. The germline V gene encodes CDR1 MNHEY and CDR2 SVGEGT. DNA for the CDR3: TGTGCCAGCAGTTCCTACGACAGGGGCTACGAGCAGTACTTC. It encodes CASSSYDRGYEQYF.

The V and J genes are TRBV3-1 (or the pseudogene TRBV3-2) and TRBJ1-5, with D hard to call. Germline V gene lookup returns CDR1 LGHDT and CDR2 YNNKEL (reference sequence). CDR3 length: 15 amino acids. The V end was cut by 1 base, the J end by 4 bases, with 11 bases between. For the CDR3, the DNA is TGTGCCAGCAGCCAAGTTTACGCCAGGAATCAGCCCCAGCATTTT. Residues: CASSQVYARNQPQHF.

The chain carries TRBV3-1 (or the pseudogene TRBV3-2) and TRBJ2-6; D is perhaps TRBD1 (6 bases). The CDR3 extends over 18 amino acids. Trimming took 1 base from V and 0 from J, leaving 13 bases between them. Per the germline V gene, CDR1 is LGHDT and CDR2 is YNNKEL (reference sequence). The CDR3 DNA follows: TGTGCCAGCAGCCAAGGTCCAGGGGCGAACTCTGGGGCCAACGTCCTGACTTTC. Protein product: CASSQGPGANSGANVLTF.

V gene TRBV7-8 combines with J gene TRBJ1-2; D remains unclear. The CDR3 is 12 amino acids. Germline loops: CDR1 SGHVS, CDR2 FQNEAQ. Trimming stripped 0 bases from V and 7 bases from J, with 6 bases between. The chain's CDR3 is CASSLASGGYTF. The DNA of the CDR3 is TGTGCCAGCAGCTTAGCCTCGGGTGGCTACACCTTC.

This clone appeared once. The chain links TRBV28 to TRBJ1-3; a possible D gene is TRBD1 (6 bases). The CDR3 is 13 amino acids. Trimming took 5 bases from V and 11 from J, leaving 16 bases between them. Germline CDR1 and CDR2: MDHEN and SYDVKM. The CDR3 DNA follows: TGTGCCAGCAGTCCCGGGCCCGGGACATCCATATATTTT. As protein: CASSPGPGTSIYF.

The gene calls are TRBV14 and TRBJ1-5; no reliable D call. The ends were cut back, 3 bases at V and 3 bases at J, with 30 bases in the middle. The CDR3 spans 21 residues. The germline CDR1 and CDR2 sequences are SGHDN and FVKESK. CDR3 coding DNA: TGTGCCAGCAGCCACGGAAGGTGCAGGAATAGAGAAAGATTCCTCAATCAGCCCCAGCATTTT. Protein sequence: CASSHGRCRNRERFLNQPQHF.

This chain links TRBV7-2 with TRBJ2-1; 13 nucleotides agree with TRBD2. The CDR3 runs to 15 residues. Germline assignment: CDR1 SGHTA and CDR2 FQGNSA. V lost 6 bases, J lost 6 bases, and 5 bases stayed unmatched. CDR3 sequence (DNA): TGTGCCAGCAGGGCCGGGACTAGCGGGGTCAATGAGCAGTTCTTC. Translation: CASRAGTSGVNEQFF.